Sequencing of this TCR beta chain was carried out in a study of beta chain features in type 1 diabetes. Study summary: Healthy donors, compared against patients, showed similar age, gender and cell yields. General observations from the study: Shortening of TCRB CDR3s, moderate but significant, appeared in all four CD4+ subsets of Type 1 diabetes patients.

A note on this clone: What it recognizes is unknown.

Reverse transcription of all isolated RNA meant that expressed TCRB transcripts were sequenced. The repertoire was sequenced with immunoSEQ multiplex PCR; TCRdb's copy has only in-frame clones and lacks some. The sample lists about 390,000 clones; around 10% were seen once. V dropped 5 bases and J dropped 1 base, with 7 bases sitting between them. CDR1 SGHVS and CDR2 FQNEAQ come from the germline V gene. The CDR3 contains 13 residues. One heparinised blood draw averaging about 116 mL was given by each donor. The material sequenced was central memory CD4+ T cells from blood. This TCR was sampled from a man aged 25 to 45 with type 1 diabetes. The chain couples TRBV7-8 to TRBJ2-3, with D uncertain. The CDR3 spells CASSVDRTDTQYF. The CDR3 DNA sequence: TGTGCCAGCAGCGTGGACCGCACAGATACGCAGTATTTT. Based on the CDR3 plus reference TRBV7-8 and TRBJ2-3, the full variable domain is GAGVSQSPRYKVAKRGQDVALRCDPISGHVSLFWYQQALGQGPEFLTYFQNEAQLDKSGLPSDRFFAERPEGSVSTLKIQRTQQEDSAVYLCASSVDRTDTQYFGPGTRLTVL.